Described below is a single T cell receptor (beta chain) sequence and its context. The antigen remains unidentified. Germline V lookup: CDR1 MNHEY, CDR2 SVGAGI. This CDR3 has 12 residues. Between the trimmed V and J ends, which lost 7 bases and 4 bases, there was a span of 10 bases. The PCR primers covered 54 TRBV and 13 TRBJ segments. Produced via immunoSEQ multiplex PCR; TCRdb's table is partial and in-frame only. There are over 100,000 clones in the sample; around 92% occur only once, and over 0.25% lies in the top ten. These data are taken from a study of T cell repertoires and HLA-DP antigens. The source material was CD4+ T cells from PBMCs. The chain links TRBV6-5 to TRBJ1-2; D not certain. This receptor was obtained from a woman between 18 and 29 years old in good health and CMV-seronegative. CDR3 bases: TGTGCCAGCATGGGGAGTTCCTATGGCTACACCTTC. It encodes CASMGSSYGYTF.